This T cell receptor beta chain was sequenced during a study of cytomegalovirus exposure and HLA in healthy donors. With 60 Vbeta and 13 Jbeta primers, the PCR was carried out. The assay was immunoSEQ multiplex PCR, and TCRdb's table has in-frame clones only and misses some. Here the sample spans some 91,000 clones, approximately 72% being singletons. On this clone itself: Its target is not known.

CDR1 and CDR2 from the germline V gene are KGHSH and LQKENI. Trimming cost V 3 bases and J 0 bases, with 8 bases left between them. The CDR3 loop spans 15 amino acids. Study-wide points: CMV serostatus stood as the only immune exposure information on hand. Indistinguishability led to the exclusion of some V segments, TRBV6-2 and TRBV6-3 included. Association of a missense DCLRE1C variant with TCR beta V- and J-gene trimming was reported in a later analysis.

Sequenced input: PBMCs. The chain combines TRBV18 with TRBJ2-2; TRBD1 might be the D (5 bases). This sequence originates from a middle-aged man in good health and CMV-seropositive. CDR3 residues: CASSPQGPNTGELFF. The CDR3 bases are TGTGCCAGCTCACCGCAGGGCCCGAACACCGGGGAGCTGTTTTTT.